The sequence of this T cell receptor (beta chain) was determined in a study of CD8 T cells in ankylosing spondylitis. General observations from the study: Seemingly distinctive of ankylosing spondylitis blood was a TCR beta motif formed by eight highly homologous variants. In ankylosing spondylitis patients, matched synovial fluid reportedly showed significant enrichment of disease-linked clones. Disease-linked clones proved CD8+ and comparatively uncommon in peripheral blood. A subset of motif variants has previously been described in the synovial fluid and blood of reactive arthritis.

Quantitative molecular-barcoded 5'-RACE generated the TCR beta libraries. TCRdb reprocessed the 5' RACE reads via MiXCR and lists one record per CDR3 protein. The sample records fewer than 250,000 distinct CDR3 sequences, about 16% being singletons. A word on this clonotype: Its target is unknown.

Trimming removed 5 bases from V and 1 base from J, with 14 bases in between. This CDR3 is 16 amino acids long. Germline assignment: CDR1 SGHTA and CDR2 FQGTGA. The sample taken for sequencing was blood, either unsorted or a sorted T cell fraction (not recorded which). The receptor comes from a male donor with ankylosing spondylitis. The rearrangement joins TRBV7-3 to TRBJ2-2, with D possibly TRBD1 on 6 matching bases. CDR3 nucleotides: TGTGCCAGCAGCCCGCTAGAGACAGGGAACACCGGGGAGCTGTTTTTT. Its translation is CASSPLETGNTGELFF.